This TCR beta chain appears in the sequencing data of a study of breast tumors, draining lymph nodes, adjacent tissues. Breast cancer patients provided tissue from their axillary draining lymph nodes. Findings of the study overall: Data fit most tumor T cells coming from lymph node, expanding in tumor. Luminal-like breast cancer showed significantly greater tumor-nontumor repertoire similarity than basal-like breast cancer did. Tumors had less TCR diversity than lymph nodes, more than nontumor tissue. The lymph node origin of tumor T cells was framed as consistent with a hypothesis, not demonstrated.

This CDR3 comprises 15 residues. Germline CDR1 reads MNHEY; CDR2 reads SVGAGI. Trimming pared 8 bases from V and 1 base from J, leaving 14 bases between. TCRdb reprocessed the multiplex PCR reads via MiXCR and lists one record per CDR3 protein. The sample lists about 180,000 distinct CDR3 sequences; roughly 30% were seen once. Many counts were recorded for this clonotype. Its antigen is currently unknown. This receptor was taken from a female donor with breast cancer. Some clones in this sample may be carry-over from other donors' samples. This chain connects TRBV6-5 to TRBJ2-2; TRBD2 might be the D (5 bases). The sequencing sample was made of axillary lymph node tissue. CDR3 nucleotide sequence: TGTGCCAGCGGTGGTAAGAGGGAGAACACCGGGGAGCTGTTTTTT. It specifies CASGGKRENTGELFF.